This T cell receptor beta chain was sequenced in a study of T cells after yellow fever vaccination. MiXCR was run by TCRdb on the 5' RACE reads, yielding one entry per CDR3 protein. The data contain hundreds of thousands of distinct CDR3 sequences, 9% to 15% of them singletons. Deletions cut 2 bases from V and 3 bases from J, with 8 bases between. The CDR3 totals 14 residues. CDR1 and CDR2 (germline): KGHSH, LQKENI. This clonotype was observed a few times. The sequencing here drew on PBMCs, taken on the day of the yellow fever booster vaccination. V usage is TRBV18 and J usage is TRBJ2-1; D gene uncertain. The source is a man aged 30 to 45 who received the YFV17D yellow fever vaccine. For the CDR3, the DNA is TGTGCCAGCTCACCAGATCATTTCTACAATGAGCAGTTCTTC. Translation gives CASSPDHFYNEQFF.